This TCR beta chain came from a study of blood T cell repertoires in COVID-19. Overall study context: Samples of COVID-19 (acute and convalescent) were obtained from the United States, Italy and Spain. In each case, the material was cDNA or gDNA derived from T cells, B-cell-depleted T cells, or PBMCs.

CDR3 length equals 17 residues. With 1 base clipped from V and 7 bases from J, the junction kept 12 bases outside the gene matches. In germline, CDR1 is SGHTA, CDR2 FQGNSA. As handled by the study authors: Nucleated cell number was recorded as an estimate derived from reference gene primer amplification. Sequenced by immunoSEQ multiplex PCR; TCRdb stores in-frame clones only, minus some. V and J calls and clone size follow that table, whereas D and trimming were derived from the DNA. The repertoire consists of approximately 90,000 clones, with 70% to 80% occurring once and the leading ten covering around 49%.

The sequenced material came from peripheral blood. The receptor's source is a human donor in a cohort sampled during active COVID-19. V and J are TRBV7-2 and TRBJ2-2; 7 positions agree with TRBD1. CDR3 nucleotide sequence: TGTGCCAGCAGCTTAGGGCCCCCGGGACCAGGGGGCGGGGAGCTGTTTTTT. Protein product: CASSLGPPGPGGGELFF.